The source of this T cell receptor (beta chain) is a study of T cells in Graves' hyperthyroidism and ophthalmopathy. The investigators amplified TCR beta CDR3 regions from RNA transcripts. The TCR CDR3 was amplified in a first-round RT-PCR using the HTBI primer set. TCRdb re-called the multiplex PCR reads through MiXCR, storing one row per CDR3 protein. The table shows about 420,000 distinct CDR3 sequences, with roughly 13% occurring only once. The junction had 12 bases not matched to a gene; V was cut back by 5 bases and J by 5 bases. The CDR3 extends over 15 amino acids. CDR1 and CDR2 (germline): MNHNS, SASEGT.

V usage is TRBV6-1 and J usage is TRBJ2-7; 7 bases match TRBD1. The sequenced sample was blood. This receptor was identified in a woman aged 18-29 years with Graves' hyperthyroidism. CDR3 sequence: CASSPRPAGGDEQYF. The CDR3 nucleotides are TGTGCCAGCAGTCCACGTCCGGCAGGGGGAGACGAGCAGTACTTC.